This passage covers 23 T cell receptor beta chains from one sample sequenced in a study of T cell repertoires in cytomegalovirus infection. Using its own MiXCR run on the reads, TCRdb lists one record per CDR3 protein. The table shows about 920,000 distinct CDR3 sequences, with approximately 31% occurring only once. These receptors' antigens are unknown. The sample was cultured CD8+ T cells from PBMCs, taken from culture after CMV antigen stimulation. These receptors were taken from a human donor in good health (CMV status not recorded). Some clones in this sample may be carry-over from other donors' samples.

The chain uses TRBV4-1 and TRBJ2-7; 11 bases align to TRBD2. Germline values: CDR1 MGHRA, CDR2 YSYEKL. CDR3 length: 15 residues. The junction had 3 bases not matched to a gene; V was cut back by 2 bases and J by 3 bases. CDR3 coding DNA: TGCGCCAGCAGCCAAACTAGCGGGGGCTTCTACGAGCAGTACTTC. This translates into CASSQTSGGFYEQYF.

This chain links TRBV6-1 with TRBJ2-7; D remains unclear. Germline V gene data show CDR1 as MNHNS and CDR2 as SASEGT. The CDR3 extends over 13 amino acids. V shed 5 bases and J shed 3 bases, with 11 bases lying between them. The CDR3 DNA reads as TGTGCCAGCAGTCCCGAGATCTACTACGAGCAGTACGTC. It translates to CASSPEIYYEQYV.

The rearrangement links TRBV12-3 or TRBV12-4 to TRBJ1-2; no clear D gene. CDR3 length equals 12 residues. V was cut by 6 bases and J by 7 bases, with 12 bases left in between. The CDR3: CASSSDSRGYTF. The CDR3 DNA reads as TGTGCCAGCAGCTCGGACTCGCGTGGCTACACCTTC.

As to this clonotype: One end of the junction is discordant with germline, which a read error may explain. V gene TRBV7-3 combines with J gene TRBJ1-1; D is unclear. The germline V gene encodes CDR1 SGHTA and CDR2 FQGTGA. This CDR3 is 13 amino acids long. As DNA, the CDR3 is TGTGCCTGCAGCTTAGCATTGAACACTGAAGCTTTCTTT. Translated, it gives CACSLALNTEAFF. The variable domain in full, with the rest retrieved from reference TRBV7-3 and TRBJ1-1, is GAGVSQTPSNKVTEKGKYVELRCDPISGHTALYWYRQSLGQGPEFLIYFQGTGAADDSGLPNDRFFAVRPEGSVSTLKIQRTERGDSAVYLCACSLALNTEAFFGQGTRLTVV.

The chain combines TRBV5-6 with TRBJ1-1; 8 nucleotides agree with TRBD1. The CDR3 contains 14 residues. Losses at the gene ends were 5 bases for V and 7 bases for J; bases not matched to a gene: 10. Germline V gene data show CDR1 as SGHDT and CDR2 as YYEEEE. CDR3 protein: CASRPQGGSIEAFF. As DNA, the CDR3 is TGTGCCAGCAGGCCACAGGGGGGCTCAATTGAAGCTTTCTTT.

This chain links TRBV25-1 with TRBJ2-3, with D perhaps matching TRBD1 (6 bases). CDR1 is MGHDK and CDR2 is SYGVNS in the germline V gene. The CDR3 has 14 amino acids. With 7 bases removed from V and 0 bases from J, the gap between germline ends came to 11 bases. The CDR3, as DNA: TGTGCCAGCATGGACAGCTCAAGCACAGATACGCAGTATTTT. Protein: CASMDSSSTDTQYF.

V is TRBV12-3 or TRBV12-4 and J is TRBJ2-3; D not certain. The CDR3 is 14 amino acids. The V end lost 7 bases, the J end lost 0 bases, and 11 bases lay between the germline ends. In DNA form, the CDR3 reads TGTGCCAGCACTAACAACCCTAGCACAGATACGCAGTATTTT. It yields the protein CASTNNPSTDTQYF.

The chain is built from TRBV23-1 and TRBJ2-7; D tentatively fits TRBD1 or TRBD2 (5 bases each). TRBV23-1 is classed as an ORF, of uncertain function. The CDR3 loop spans 15 amino acids. V gave up 0 bases and J gave up 2 bases, with 11 bases separating them. CDR3 sequence reads: CASSQSPREPYEQYF. CDR3 in DNA: TGCGCCAGCAGTCAATCGCCCAGGGAGCCCTACGAGCAGTACTTC.

V and J are TRBV2 and TRBJ2-7, with D perhaps matching TRBD2 (5 bases). The germline gives CDR1 SNHLY, CDR2 FYNNEI. Trimming took 10 bases from V and 5 from J, leaving 18 bases between them. CDR3 length equals 13 residues. CDR3 coding DNA: TGTGCCACCGCAGACTACCAAGCCAACGAGCAGTACTTC. Translation gives CATADYQANEQYF. Full variable domain (outside the CDR3, taken from reference TRBV2 and TRBJ2-7): EPEVTQTPSHQVTQMGQEVILRCVPISNHLYFYWYRQILGQKVEFLVSFYNNEISEKSEIFDDQFSVERPDGSNFTLKIRSTKLEDSAMYFCATADYQANEQYFGPGTRLTVT.

Remarks on this clonotype: This may arise from a read error, as a much more abundant clone is one base away. J is TRBJ2-3 and V is TRBV5-4, with TRBD2 identical over 9 bases. This CDR3 has 15 residues. Germline V gene lookup returns CDR1 SGHNT and CDR2 YYREEE (reference sequence). The CDR3 region has the DNA TGTGCCAGCAGGTTCGGAGCGCGGGGGGGAGATATGCAGTATTTT. As protein: CASRFGARGGDMQYF.

This clonotype was seen a few times. The chain carries TRBV19 and TRBJ1-1; 7 bases fit TRBD1. Germline-derived CDR1 and CDR2 are LNHDA and SQIVND (reference sequence). V dropped 10 bases and J dropped 1; count of bases not matched to a gene: 9. There are 14 residues in the CDR3. DNA for the CDR3: TGTGCCACCCGCCAGGGGGGGGCGAACACTGAAGCTTTCTTT. Protein product: CATRQGGANTEAFF.

The gene calls are TRBV19 and TRBJ1-2; 7 bases fit TRBD1. The CDR3 covers 14 residues. Germline V gives CDR1 LNHDA, CDR2 SQIVND (reference sequence). The V gene end was trimmed by 7 bases and the J gene end by 5 bases; junction bases not matched to a gene: 10. CDR3 in amino acids: CASTVTGDLYGYTF. CDR3 nucleotide sequence: TGTGCCAGTACCGTTACAGGGGACCTATATGGCTACACCTTC.

The CDR3 sequence: CASSLAGIRYEQYF. The CDR3 bases are TGTGCCAGCAGCTTGGCAGGGATACGGTACGAGCAGTACTTC. The rearrangement links TRBV5-6 to TRBJ2-7, with D possibly TRBD1 on 5 matching bases. CDR1 and CDR2 from the germline V gene are SGHDT and YYEEEE. Trimming pared 0 bases from V and 4 bases from J, leaving 11 bases between. The CDR3 is 14 residues long.

The chain recombines TRBV7-2 with TRBJ2-2; 12 positions agree with TRBD2. CDR1 is SGHTA, CDR2 FQGNSA, per germline. This CDR3 is 17 amino acids long. The ends lost 3 bases at V and 5 bases at J; junction bases unmatched: 7. This chain's CDR3 is CASSFPLAGGRTGELFF. The CDR3 bases are TGTGCCAGCAGCTTTCCACTAGCGGGGGGCCGGACCGGGGAGCTGTTTTTT.

The V gene is TRBV4-1, the J gene TRBJ2-1; 8 positions agree with TRBD2. This CDR3 region has 17 residues. The trim removed 0 bases at V and 7 bases at J, leaving 11 bases unmatched. CDR1 is MGHRA, CDR2 YSYEKL, per germline. CDR3 in amino acids: CASSQEDSGGLGNEQFF. In nucleotides, the CDR3 is TGCGCCAGCAGCCAAGAGGATTCGGGGGGGCTGGGGAATGAGCAGTTCTTC.

This clonotype was recorded once. A much larger clone is a single base away; this may be a read error. The V gene is TRBV7-1, the J gene TRBJ2-5, with D perhaps assigned TRBD1 or TRBD2 (6 bases each). TRBV7-1 is annotated as an ORF whose role is uncertain. This CDR3 has 20 amino acids. The CDR3 spells CANSHQLAEEGRGNEETQYF. The CDR3 DNA follows: TGTGCCAACAGCCACCAGTTGGCCGAGGAGGGAAGGGGGAACGAAGAGACCCAGTACTTC.

This sequence joins TRBV4-1 and TRBJ2-1, with D possibly called TRBD1 or TRBD2 (5 bases each). CDR3 size: 16 residues. The germline V gene encodes CDR1 MGHRA and CDR2 YSYEKL. V lost 0 bases and J lost 2, with 11 bases in between. The CDR3 DNA is TGCGCCAGCAGCCAAGAAAAGAGGGGCACCTACAATGAGCAGTTCTTC. Encoded protein: CASSQEKRGTYNEQFF.

This clonotype showed up many times. This sequence joins TRBV27 and TRBJ1-1; D gene unclear. V lost 6 bases, J lost 0 bases, and 11 bases lay in between. The germline V gene encodes CDR1 MNHEY and CDR2 SMNVEV (reference sequence). This CDR3 region has 14 residues. CDR3 protein: CASSLSGMNTEAFF. CDR3 in DNA: TGTGCCAGCAGCTTAAGTGGGATGAACACTGAAGCTTTCTTT.

This clonotype occurred many times. The J gene is TRBJ1-2, the V gene TRBV28, with TRBD1 identical over 8 bases. J lost 7 bases, V lost 2 bases, and 6 bases had no gene match. Per the germline V gene, CDR1 is MDHEN and CDR2 is SYDVKM. The CDR3 totals 14 residues. CDR3 protein: CASSLTGGWTGYTF. In DNA, the CDR3 is TGTGCCAGCAGTTTAACAGGGGGTTGGACTGGCTACACCTTC.

This clonotype was seen a single time. The chain recombines TRBV4-1 with TRBJ2-4, with a possible D match to TRBD2 (5 bases). The CDR3 length is 17 residues. Trimming pared 3 bases from V and 8 bases from J, leaving 23 bases between. Germline V CDR1 and CDR2: MGHRA, YSYEKL. CDR3 coding DNA: TGCGCCAGCAGCCAGTCCACTCGGAGGCAGTTGGAAGACATTCAGTACTTC. It translates to CASSQSTRRQLEDIQYF.

The chain recombines TRBV12-3 or TRBV12-4 with TRBJ1-5, with D perhaps TRBD1 (5 bases). This CDR3 is built from 15 residues. V was clipped by 2 bases and J by 2 bases, with 10 bases between them. CDR3 residues: CASSLSREGNQPQHF. As DNA, the CDR3 is TGTGCCAGCAGTTTATCCAGGGAGGGCAATCAGCCCCAGCATTTT.

The CDR3 coding sequence is TGCAGTGCCAGTAGGGCTTTCTTT. Its protein is CSASRAFF. The gene calls are TRBV20-1 and TRBJ1-1; D remains unclear. This CDR3 comprises 8 residues. The germline V gene encodes CDR1 DFQATT and CDR2 SNEGSKA (reference sequence). Trimming shortened V by 6 bases and J by 11 bases, and 7 bases separated the two germline ends.

The rearrangement links TRBV27 to TRBJ2-5; D is ambiguous. CDR1 and CDR2 (germline): MNHEY, SMNVEV (reference sequence). Between the trimmed V and J ends, which lost 6 bases and 4 bases, there was a span of 18 bases. The CDR3 consists of 15 residues. Written as DNA, the CDR3 is TGTGCCAGCAGCCAGGCTCAGGTGGGATTAGAGACCCAGTACTTC. It encodes CASSQAQVGLETQYF.